Listed below are T cell receptor beta chains from one sample, sequenced in a study of CD8 T cells in ankylosing spondylitis. TCRdb called the 5' RACE reads again in MiXCR, with one record for every CDR3 protein. The data hold 450,000 or so distinct CDR3 sequences, with roughly 26% observed a single time. The sample comprised blood, either unsorted or a sorted T cell fraction (not recorded which). The source is a male donor with ankylosing spondylitis. The CDR3 runs from the conserved cysteine through the conserved F or W. Each record gives: V gene, D gene, clone size, J gene, CDR3 protein, CDR3 DNA. A D gene is named only where the DNA matches it firmly. Not every row has a clone size; where given, it reads once, few, many or a size class.

TRBV3-1,-,-,TRBJ1-1,CASSQKLGIRNTEAFF,TGTGCCAGCAGCCAAAAACTGGGAATTAGGAACACTGAAGCTTTCTTT
TRBV5-1,-,-,TRBJ1-1,CASGDMNTEAFF,TGCGCCAGCGGTGATATGAACACTGAAGCTTTCTTT
TRBV11-2,-,-,TRBJ2-1,CASSLVVSYNEQFF,TGTGCCAGCAGCTTAGTGGTTTCCTACAATGAGCAGTTCTTC
TRBV20-1,-,few,TRBJ1-4,CSARDRGTNEKLFF,TGCAGTGCTAGAGATCGGGGGACTAATGAAAAACTGTTTTTT
TRBV24-1,TRBD2,-,TRBJ2-1,CATSEASGIYNEQFF,TGTGCCACCAGTGAAGCTAGCGGTATTTACAATGAGCAGTTCTTC
TRBV20-1,-,-,TRBJ2-3,CSPGPASRGTDTQYF,TGCAGTCCCGGCCCGGCAAGCCGGGGCACAGATACGCAGTATTTT
TRBV12-3/TRBV12-4,-,many,TRBJ1-1,CASSPTLNTEAFF,TGTGCCAGCAGTCCGACATTGAACACTGAAGCTTTCTTT
TRBV10-3,-,-,TRBJ1-5,CAISESNTVGLPNQPQHF,TGTGCCATCAGTGAGTCGAATACAGTGGGATTACCGAATCAGCCCCAGCATTTT
TRBV6-1,TRBD1,few,TRBJ2-1,CASSAGTGAPYNEQFF,TGTGCCAGCAGTGCCGGGACAGGGGCCCCCTACAATGAGCAGTTCTTC
TRBV29-1,-,few,TRBJ2-2,CSVVPGATGELFF,TGCAGCGTTGTCCCAGGGGCCACCGGGGAGCTGTTTTTT
TRBV5-1,-,-,TRBJ1-1,CASSLAVMNTEAFF,TGCGCCAGCAGCTTAGCAGTCATGAACACTGAAGCTTTCTTT
TRBV20-1,TRBD2,-,TRBJ2-7,CSAYPPAGGDFTYEQYF,TGCAGTGCTTACCCCCCAGCGGGAGGGGACTTTACCTACGAGCAGTACTTC
TRBV5-1,-,few,TRBJ2-2,CASSLRGTPTPGELFF,TGCGCCAGCAGCTTGCGTGGGACCCCAACCCCCGGGGAGCTGTTTTTT
TRBV11-1,TRBD1,-,TRBJ2-7,CASIQGTGPSYEQYF,TGTGCCAGCATCCAAGGGACAGGTCCCTCCTACGAGCAGTACTTC
TRBV11-2,TRBD1,-,TRBJ2-3,CASSLGRQGEVDTQYF,TGTGCCAGCAGCTTAGGCCGACAGGGGGAGGTAGATACGCAGTATTTT
TRBV6-1,TRBD1,-,TRBJ2-1,CASSIRQGHEQFF,TGTGCCAGCAGCATCAGACAGGGCCATGAGCAGTTCTTC
TRBV5-1,TRBD1,few,TRBJ1-1,CASSLGQGKMVGTEAFF,TGCGCCAGCAGCCTCGGACAGGGTAAAATGGTAGGGACTGAAGCTTTCTTT
TRBV29-1,-,many,TRBJ1-1,CSAGDRTWGTEAFF,TGCAGCGCCGGGGATCGGACGTGGGGCACTGAAGCTTTCTTT
TRBV12-3/TRBV12-4,-,few,TRBJ1-4,CASGPRGTNEKLFF,TGTGCCAGCGGCCCACGGGGTACTAATGAAAAACTGTTTTTT
TRBV5-8,TRBD1,-,TRBJ1-4,CASSDRGLDEKLFF,TGTGCCAGCAGCGACAGGGGGCTTGATGAAAAACTGTTTTTT
TRBV12-3/TRBV12-4,-,few,TRBJ2-6,CASSPDTGFGANVLTF,TGTGCCAGCAGCCCCGATACAGGGTTTGGGGCCAACGTCCTGACTTTC
TRBV5-1,-,few,TRBJ1-1,CASSYAARRGTEAFF,TGCGCCAGCAGCTATGCGGCACGGCGGGGTACTGAAGCTTTCTTT
TRBV5-6,-,-,TRBJ1-3,CASSYRVPNSGNTIYF,TGTGCCAGCAGCTACAGGGTCCCCAACTCTGGAAACACCATATATTTT
TRBV11-2,-,few,TRBJ1-4,CASSLGQNNEKLFF,TGTGCCAGCAGCTTAGGACAGAATAATGAAAAACTGTTTTTT
TRBV5-1,-,once,TRBJ2-3,CASSSVREPTDTQYF,TGCGCCAGCAGCTCTGTACGGGAACCTACAGATACGCAGTATTTT
TRBV11-2,-,-,TRBJ1-1,CASSPRIQGEAFF,TGTGCCAGCAGCCCGAGGATCCAGGGTGAAGCTTTCTTT
TRBV7-2,TRBD1,-,TRBJ2-3,CASSLTGQETDTQYF,TGTGCCAGCAGCTTAACTGGACAGGAGACAGATACGCAGTATTTT
TRBV20-1,TRBD2,-,TRBJ2-2,CSARRTSGRGTGELFF,TGCAGTGCTAGACGAACTAGCGGGAGAGGAACCGGGGAGCTGTTTTTT
TRBV29-1,TRBD1,few,TRBJ2-2,CSVGTGGQGELFF,TGCAGCGTGGGGACAGGGGGCCAAGGGGAGCTGTTTTTT
TRBV20-1,TRBD2,few,TRBJ2-1,CSARTSGPYNEQFF,TGCAGTGCTCGGACTAGCGGGCCGTACAATGAGCAGTTCTTC
TRBV12-3/TRBV12-4,-,few,TRBJ1-1,CASSLAGSWPPEAFF,TGTGCCAGCAGTTTAGCCGGCAGCTGGCCCCCAGAAGCTTTCTTT
TRBV7-9,-,-,TRBJ2-7,CASSRFGPAYEQYF,TGTGCCAGCAGCAGATTCGGGCCTGCCTACGAGCAGTACTTC
TRBV7-2,TRBD2,few,TRBJ2-1,CASSLASSGTSGPNEQFF,TGTGCCAGCAGCTTAGCTTCCTCCGGGACTAGCGGCCCCAATGAGCAGTTCTTC
TRBV5-1,TRBD1,-,TRBJ1-1,CASSLGQGNEAFF,TGCGCCAGCAGCTTGGGACAGGGGAATGAAGCTTTCTTT
TRBV7-2,-,-,TRBJ1-2,CASSFVEDYGYTF,TGTGCCAGCAGCTTTGTCGAGGACTATGGCTACACCTTC
TRBV15,-,-,TRBJ2-5,CATSRDRARSGETQYF,TGTGCCACCAGCAGAGATAGAGCTAGGTCGGGGGAGACCCAGTACTTC
TRBV7-9,-,-,TRBJ1-1,CASSLVGGWTEAFF,TGTGCCAGCAGCTTAGTGGGAGGATGGACTGAAGCTTTCTTT
TRBV11-2,-,-,TRBJ2-7,CASSSPGGRGLSYEQYF,TGTGCCAGCAGCTCCCCAGGCGGCAGGGGACTCTCCTACGAGCAGTACTTC
TRBV5-1,-,-,TRBJ1-3,CASSLDPSGVGNTIYF,TGCGCCAGCAGCTTGGACCCGTCAGGGGTTGGAAACACCATATATTTT
TRBV20-1,-,few,TRBJ2-1,CSATGHYNEQFF,TGCAGTGCTACGGGCCATTACAATGAGCAGTTCTTC
TRBV29-1,-,-,TRBJ1-1,CSVDPGTEAFF,TGCAGCGTTGACCCGGGAACTGAAGCTTTCTTT
TRBV29-1,-,few,TRBJ1-2,CSVDLVSYGYTF,TGCAGCGTTGACTTGGTCAGTTATGGCTACACCTTC
TRBV7-9,-,many,TRBJ1-4,CASSGSPGGADEKLFF,TGTGCCAGCAGCGGGAGTCCCGGGGGCGCGGATGAAAAACTGTTTTTT
TRBV12-3/TRBV12-4,TRBD1,-,TRBJ1-1,CASRGTGVNTEAFF,TGTGCCAGCAGGGGGACAGGGGTGAACACTGAAGCTTTCTTT
TRBV5-1,-,-,TRBJ2-7,CASSLGSGVYEQYF,TGCGCCAGCAGCCTGGGGTCGGGGGTTTACGAGCAGTACTTC
TRBV24-1,TRBD2,-,TRBJ2-5,CATAIGLAEETQYF,TGTGCCACTGCGATAGGACTAGCGGAAGAGACCCAGTACTTC
TRBV6-1,TRBD1,-,TRBJ2-4,CASRKGAGNIQYF,TGTGCCAGCAGGAAGGGGGCAGGAAACATTCAGTACTTC
TRBV5-1,-,many,TRBJ2-7,CASSFDRQLSYEQYF,TGCGCCAGCAGCTTTGACAGGCAATTATCCTACGAGCAGTACTTC
TRBV9,-,-,TRBJ2-3,CASSLTGKAPDTQYF,TGTGCCAGCAGCTTAACAGGGAAGGCCCCAGATACGCAGTATTTT
TRBV24-1,-,-,TRBJ2-1,CATGDSPHGEQFF,TGTGCCACCGGGGACTCCCCCCATGGAGAGCAGTTCTTC
TRBV5-1,-,many,TRBJ2-3,CASSVATADTQYF,TGCGCCAGCAGCGTAGCTACGGCAGATACGCAGTATTTT
TRBV20-1,-,-,TRBJ2-4,CSARDRGLDQAKNIQYF,TGCAGTGCTAGAGATCGTGGGCTAGACCAAGCCAAAAACATTCAGTACTTC
TRBV7-2,-,-,TRBJ1-2,CASSLGIGYGYTF,TGTGCCAGCAGCTTAGGGATAGGATATGGCTACACCTTC
TRBV10-3,TRBD2,many,TRBJ2-3,CAISEGLAGSTDTQYF,TGTGCCATCAGTGAAGGACTAGCGGGAAGCACAGATACGCAGTATTTT